Listed below are T cell receptor beta chains from one sample, sequenced in a study of cytomegalovirus exposure and HLA in healthy donors. Here immunoSEQ multiplex PCR was the method, and the copy in TCRdb shows in-frame clones only, minus some. There are about 130,000 clones in the sample; approximately 9% occur only once, and approximately 7.5% lies in the top ten. The sample was PBMCs. These receptors were collected from a woman aged 40 to 49 in good health and CMV-seropositive. The CDR3 runs from the conserved cysteine through the conserved F or W. A D gene is named only where the DNA matches it firmly. A clone size is listed for some rows: how often the clone was seen (once, few, many), or a class if it is expanded.

V gene	J gene	clone size	D gene	CDR3 DNA	CDR3 protein
TRBV7-9	TRBJ1-1	few	TRBD1	TGTGCCAGCAGCGAGCGGAGAAGGGGACAGGGTTCTGAAGCTTTCTTT	CASSERRRGQGSEAFF
TRBV19	TRBJ2-1	few	TRBD1	TGTGCCAGTAGCTCACAGGGGTGGAATGAGCAGTTCTTC	CASSSQGWNEQFF
TRBV6-6	TRBJ1-2	few	TRBD1	TGTGCCAGCAGTCTAGACAGGGACCGCTATGGCTACACCTTC	CASSLDRDRYGYTF
TRBV27	TRBJ2-2	few	NA	TGTGCCAGCCAGCCGGGGTGGAACACCGGGGAGCTGTTTTTT	CASQPGWNTGELFF
TRBV15	TRBJ1-1	NA	TRBD1	TGTGCCACCAGTAGAAACAGGGGCGGGATTACTGAAGCTTTCTTT	CATSRNRGGITEAFF
TRBV5-4	TRBJ2-7	NA	NA	TGTGCCAGCAGCTTGGATGTGACTAGTGGGTACCAGTACTTC	CASSLDVTSGYQYF
TRBV9	TRBJ2-1	NA	TRBD2	TGTGCCAGCAGCGTAGGCGCTAGCGGGGGGGCCAGTGAGCAGTTCTTC	CASSVGASGGASEQFF
TRBV18	TRBJ1-5	few	TRBD1	TGTGCCAGCTCTCCAGGACAGGGGAGCAATCAGCCCCAGCATTTT	CASSPGQGSNQPQHF
TRBV5-1	TRBJ1-1	NA	NA	TGCGCCAGCAGCTTGGCCAACTTGAACACTGAAGCTTTCTTT	CASSLANLNTEAFF
TRBV5-4	TRBJ1-1	few	NA	TGTGCCAGCAGCTATCGACCGACGGGGAACACTGAAGCTTTCTTT	CASSYRPTGNTEAFF
TRBV7-9	TRBJ2-3	NA	NA	TGTGCCAGCAGCAAACGGACAGCGAGGGGCACAGATACGCAGTATTTT	CASSKRTARGTDTQYF
TRBV4-2	TRBJ1-3	NA	NA	TGTGCCAGCAGTCAATACGCTAGACAGGCAACCTCTGGAAACACCATATATTTT	CASSQYARQATSGNTIYF
TRBV12-5	TRBJ2-1	few	TRBD1	TGTGCTAGTGGCCAGACAGGGATCAATGAGCAGTTCTTC	CASGQTGINEQFF
TRBV9	TRBJ2-1	few	TRBD1	TGTGCCAGCAGCGTAGCGGGACAGACTTACAATGAGCAGTTCTTC	CASSVAGQTYNEQFF
TRBV7-9	TRBJ1-1	few	NA	TGTGCCAGCAGCCCCCGAGGGCAACCGAAAGCTTTCTTT	CASSPRGQPKAFF
TRBV11-1	TRBJ2-5	NA	TRBD2	TGTGCCTCCTCATTGGGACTAGAAGAGACCCAGTACTTC	CASSLGLEETQYF
TRBV19	TRBJ1-5	NA	TRBD1	TGTGTCCAACCGACCGGGACAGGGCTGGATCAGCCCCAGCATTTT	CVQPTGTGLDQPQHF
TRBV27	TRBJ2-7	few	NA	TGTGCCAGCAGCCGGACTGTATACCACGAGCAGTACTTC	CASSRTVYHEQYF
TRBV19	TRBJ1-5	NA	TRBD1	TGTGCCAGTAGGGAGACCGGGACAGGTTACAATCAGCCCCAGCATTTT	CASRETGTGYNQPQHF
TRBV19	TRBJ2-1	NA	NA	TGTGCCAGTAGAGACGGACAGAAATCCTACAATGAGCAGTTCTTC	CASRDGQKSYNEQFF
TRBV6-5	TRBJ2-1	few	TRBD2	TGTGCCACTAGATATGCGGGGGGTATATACAATGAGCAGTTCTTC	CATRYAGGIYNEQFF
TRBV2	TRBJ1-5	NA	NA	TGTGCCAGCAGTGAAGGGGGGAGGAGGAGGAATCAGCCCCAGCATTTT	CASSEGGRRRNQPQHF
TRBV6-1	TRBJ1-5	NA	NA	TGTGCCAGCAGTGAAGCGCGGGCCCAGCCCCAGCATTTT	CASSEARAQPQHF
TRBV19	TRBJ1-6	NA	TRBD1	TGTGCCAGTAGTATAGATCGGAGACAGGGCGGGAATTCACCCCTCCACTTT	CASSIDRRQGGNSPLHF
TRBV5-4	TRBJ2-7	few	TRBD1	TGTGCCAGCAGCTCCCGGACAGGGGCTTCCGAGCAGTACTTC	CASSSRTGASEQYF
TRBV5-6	TRBJ1-1	NA	TRBD1	TGTGCCAGCAGCTTTACAAGGACAGGGGGGTCTGAAGCTTTCTTT	CASSFTRTGGSEAFF
TRBV6-6	TRBJ1-2	few	NA	TGTGCCAGCAGTGACGGGGGCTATGGCTACACCTTC	CASSDGGYGYTF
TRBV7-3	TRBJ2-3	NA	NA	TGTGCCAGCAGCGCCCCCGGGACTCTACCTTTTCGGGATACGCAGTATTTT	CASSAPGTLPFRDTQYF
TRBV7-2	TRBJ2-7	few	NA	TGTGCCAGCAGCTTAGAACCGTCCAGCTCCTACGAGCAGTACTTC	CASSLEPSSSYEQYF
TRBV29-1	TRBJ2-1	few	NA	TGCAGCGCCCCTTTAGGGAGCTCCTACAATGAGCAGTTCTTC	CSAPLGSSYNEQFF
TRBV19	TRBJ1-1	NA	TRBD1	TGTGCCAGTAGTATGACAGGGGTTGGCACTGAAGCTTTCTTT	CASSMTGVGTEAFF
TRBV27	TRBJ2-2	NA	TRBD2	TGTGCCAGCAGTTTATCGACTCTAGCGGGGGGCCAATCTACGAACACCGGGGAGCTGTTTTTT	CASSLSTLAGGQSTNTGELFF
TRBV5-1	TRBJ1-2	few	TRBD1	TGCGCCAGCAGCCGGGCCGGTGAACAGGGGGTCCTATACTATGGCTACACCTTC	CASSRAGEQGVLYYGYTF
TRBV6-1	TRBJ1-5	few	NA	TGTGCCAGCAGTGAAGGCAGGAGCAATCAGCCCCAGCATTTT	CASSEGRSNQPQHF
TRBV5-8	TRBJ2-2	NA	TRBD1	TGTGCCAGCAGCTTGCGGGACAGTAACACCGGGGAGCTGTTTTTT	CASSLRDSNTGELFF
TRBV9	TRBJ1-3	NA	TRBD1	TGTGCCAGCAGCGTGGCACCGGGACAGGGGGCCGGAAACACCATATATTTT	CASSVAPGQGAGNTIYF
TRBV29-1	TRBJ2-2	NA	TRBD1	TGCAGCTACCGGGACAGGGTAGCCGGGGAGCTGTTTTTT	CSYRDRVAGELFF
TRBV10-1	TRBJ1-4	NA	NA	TGCGCCAGCAGTACAGGACGTCCTCAAACTAATGAAAAACTGTTTTTT	CASSTGRPQTNEKLFF
TRBV9	TRBJ2-3	few	TRBD1	TGTGCCAGCAGCGTGTCCCGGGACAGGCGCCCTAGCACAGATACGCAGTATTTT	CASSVSRDRRPSTDTQYF
TRBV11-2	TRBJ2-7	few	NA	TGTGCCAGCAGCATTAACGGGGGCGGGGGCCTCCACTACGAGCAGTACTTC	CASSINGGGGLHYEQYF
TRBV2	TRBJ2-7	NA	NA	TGTGCCAGCAGTGAAACCTCCTGGGACATCTTCTACGAGCAGTACTTC	CASSETSWDIFYEQYF
TRBV2	TRBJ1-1	NA	NA	TGTGCCAGCAGTGTCGACAGTTTCACTGAAGCTTTCTTT	CASSVDSFTEAFF
TRBV2	TRBJ2-7	few	NA	TGTGCCAGCAGTCTTCTAGCGTTAGAGCAGTACTTC	CASSLLALEQYF
TRBV29-1	TRBJ1-2	NA	NA	TGCAGCGTTGAAGGCAGTGCCTATGGCTACACCTTC	CSVEGSAYGYTF
TRBV10-3	TRBJ2-2	NA	NA	TGTGCCATCAATCTGGGAGTAAGGTTCGGGGAGCTGTTTTTT	CAINLGVRFGELFF
TRBV19	TRBJ2-7	few	TRBD1	TGTGCCAGTAGTAGGGACGGGACAGGGGCCTACGAGCAGTACTTC	CASSRDGTGAYEQYF
TRBV11-2	TRBJ2-3	NA	TRBD1	TGTGCCAGCACTAAGACAGGGGAAAGCACAGATACGCAGTATTTT	CASTKTGESTDTQYF
TRBV2	TRBJ1-2	NA	NA	TGTGCCAGCAGCGAACTGTACAGCCAATCTAACTATGGCTACACCTTC	CASSELYSQSNYGYTF
TRBV5-6	TRBJ2-6	NA	NA	TGTGCCAGCAGTCCCGATCCAGGGCTCCCCGTGCTAGACGTCCTGACTTTC	CASSPDPGLPVLDVLTF